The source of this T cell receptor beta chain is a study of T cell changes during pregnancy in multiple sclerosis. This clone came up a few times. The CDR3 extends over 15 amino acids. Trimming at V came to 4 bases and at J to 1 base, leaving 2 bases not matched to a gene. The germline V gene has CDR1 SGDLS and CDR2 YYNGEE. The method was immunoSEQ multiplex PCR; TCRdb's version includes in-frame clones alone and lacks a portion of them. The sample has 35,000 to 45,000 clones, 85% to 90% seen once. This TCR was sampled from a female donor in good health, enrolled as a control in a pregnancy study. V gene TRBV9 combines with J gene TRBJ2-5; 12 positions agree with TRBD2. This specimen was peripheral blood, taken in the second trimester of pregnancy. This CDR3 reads CASSRLAGAQETQYF. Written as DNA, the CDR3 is TGTGCCAGCAGCAGACTAGCGGGGGCCCAAGAGACCCAGTACTTC.